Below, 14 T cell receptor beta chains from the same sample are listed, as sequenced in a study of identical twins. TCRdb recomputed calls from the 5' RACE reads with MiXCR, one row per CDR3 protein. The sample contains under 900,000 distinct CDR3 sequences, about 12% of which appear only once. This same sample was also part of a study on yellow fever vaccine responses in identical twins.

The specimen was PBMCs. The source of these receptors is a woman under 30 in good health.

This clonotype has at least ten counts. Here the CDR3 reads CASSDSGGYNEQFF. CDR3 bases: TGTGCCAGCAGCGATAGCGGGGGCTACAATGAGCAGTTCTTC. This sequence joins TRBV6-4 and TRBJ2-1, with 9 nucleotides matching TRBD2. With V trimmed by 6 bases and J by 3 bases, 3 bases remained unmatched. The CDR3 contains 14 residues. The germline V gene has CDR1 MRHNA and CDR2 SNTAGT.

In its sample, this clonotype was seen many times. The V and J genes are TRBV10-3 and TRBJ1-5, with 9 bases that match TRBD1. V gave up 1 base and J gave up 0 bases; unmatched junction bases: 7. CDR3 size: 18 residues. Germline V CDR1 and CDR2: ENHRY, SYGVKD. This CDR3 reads CAISEWGQGLGSNQPQHF. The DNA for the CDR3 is TGTGCCATCAGTGAGTGGGGACAGGGATTGGGTAGCAATCAGCCCCAGCATTTT.

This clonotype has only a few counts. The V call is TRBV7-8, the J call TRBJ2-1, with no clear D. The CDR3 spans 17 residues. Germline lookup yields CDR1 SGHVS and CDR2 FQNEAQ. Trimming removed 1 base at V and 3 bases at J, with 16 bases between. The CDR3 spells CASSLGVIANLYNEQFF. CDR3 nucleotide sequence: TGTGCCAGCAGCTTAGGGGTGATAGCCAACCTCTACAATGAGCAGTTCTTC.

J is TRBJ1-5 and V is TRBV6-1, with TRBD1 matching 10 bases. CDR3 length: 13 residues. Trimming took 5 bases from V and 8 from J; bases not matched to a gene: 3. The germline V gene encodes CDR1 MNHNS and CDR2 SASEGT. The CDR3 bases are TGTGCCAGCAGTCGGACAGGGGGAGAGCCCCAGCATTTT. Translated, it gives CASSRTGGEPQHF.

CDR3 residues: CASSPGLLSYNEQFF. The CDR3 nucleotides are TGTGCCAGCAGTCCAGGGTTACTCTCCTACAATGAGCAGTTCTTC. The chain uses TRBV3-1 and TRBJ2-1; perhaps TRBD1 as D (5 bases). Germline CDR1 LGHDT, CDR2 YNNKEL (reference sequence). Trimming pared 6 bases from V and 0 bases from J, leaving 12 bases between. The CDR3 covers 15 residues.

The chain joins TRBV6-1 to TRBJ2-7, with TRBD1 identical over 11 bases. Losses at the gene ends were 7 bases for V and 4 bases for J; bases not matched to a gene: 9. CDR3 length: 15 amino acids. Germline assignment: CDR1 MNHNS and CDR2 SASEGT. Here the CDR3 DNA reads TGTGCCAGCACCGAGGGACAGGGGGAGCTATACGAGCAGTACTTC. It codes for CASTEGQGELYEQYF.

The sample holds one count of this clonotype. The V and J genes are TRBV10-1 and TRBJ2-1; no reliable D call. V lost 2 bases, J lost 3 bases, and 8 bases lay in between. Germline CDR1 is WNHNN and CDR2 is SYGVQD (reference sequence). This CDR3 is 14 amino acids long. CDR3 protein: CASSEGGDYNEQFF. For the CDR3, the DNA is TGCGCCAGCAGTGAGGGCGGCGACTACAATGAGCAGTTCTTC.

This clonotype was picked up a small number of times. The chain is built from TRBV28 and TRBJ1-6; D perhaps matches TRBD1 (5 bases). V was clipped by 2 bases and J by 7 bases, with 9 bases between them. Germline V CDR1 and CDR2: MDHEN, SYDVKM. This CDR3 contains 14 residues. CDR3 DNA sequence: TGTGCCAGCAGTTTAGCAGGGTTGAATTCACCCCTCCACTTT. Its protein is CASSLAGLNSPLHF.

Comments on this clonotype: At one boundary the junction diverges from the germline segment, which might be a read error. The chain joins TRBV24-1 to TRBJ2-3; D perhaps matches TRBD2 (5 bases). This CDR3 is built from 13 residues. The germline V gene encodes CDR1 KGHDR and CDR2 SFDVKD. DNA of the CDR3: TGTGCCACCAGTGATTTGATCGGAGGTACGCATTATTTT. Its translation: CATSDLIGGTHYF.

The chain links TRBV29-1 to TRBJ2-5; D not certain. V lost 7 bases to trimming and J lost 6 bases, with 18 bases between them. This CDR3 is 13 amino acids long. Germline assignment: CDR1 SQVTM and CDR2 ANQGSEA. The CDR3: CSGQLPNVKTQYF. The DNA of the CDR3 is TGCAGCGGTCAACTACCGAACGTGAAGACCCAGTACTTC.

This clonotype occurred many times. The CDR3 DNA is TGTGCCATCAGTTTGACCAATTCGGGAGGATACAATGAGCAGTTCTTC. It is translated as CAISLTNSGGYNEQFF. This chain links TRBV10-3 with TRBJ2-1; TRBD2 matches at 7 bases. The CDR3 consists of 16 residues. CDR1 and CDR2 from the germline V gene are ENHRY and SYGVKD. The V gene end was trimmed by 5 bases and the J gene end by 4 bases; junction bases not matched to a gene: 11.

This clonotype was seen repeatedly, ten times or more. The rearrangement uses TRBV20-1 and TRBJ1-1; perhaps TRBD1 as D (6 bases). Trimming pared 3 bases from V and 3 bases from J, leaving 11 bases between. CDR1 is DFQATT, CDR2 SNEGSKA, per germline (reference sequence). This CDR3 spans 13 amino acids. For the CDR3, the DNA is TGCAGTGCTAGGGACACAGGGTACACTGAAGCTTTCTTT. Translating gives CSARDTGYTEAFF.

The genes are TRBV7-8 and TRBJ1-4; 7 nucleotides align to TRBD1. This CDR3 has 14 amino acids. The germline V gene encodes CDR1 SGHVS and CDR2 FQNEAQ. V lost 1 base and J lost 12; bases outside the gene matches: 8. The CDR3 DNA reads TGTGCCAGCAGCTTAGGAACAGGGGCGGCGGAACTGTTTTTT. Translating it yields CASSLGTGAAELFF.

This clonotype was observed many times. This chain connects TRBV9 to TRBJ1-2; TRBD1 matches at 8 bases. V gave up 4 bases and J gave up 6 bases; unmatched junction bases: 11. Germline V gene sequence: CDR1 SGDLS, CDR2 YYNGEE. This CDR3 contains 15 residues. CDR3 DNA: TGTGCCAGCAGCCCTTGGACAGGGTGGTTAAATGGCTACACCTTC. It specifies CASSPWTGWLNGYTF. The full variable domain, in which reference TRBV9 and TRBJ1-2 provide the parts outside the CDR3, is DSGVTQTPKHLITATGQRVTLRCSPRSGDLSVYWYQQSLDQGLQFLIQYYNGEERAKGNILERFSAQQFPDLHSELNLSSLELGDSALYFCASSPWTGWLNGYTFGSGTRLTVV.